This T cell receptor (beta chain) originates from a study of T cells in Graves' hyperthyroidism and ophthalmopathy. Study-wide findings and caveats: Ophthalmopathy cases were set apart from stable hyperthyroidism by a 13 V-J model.

A 10 ml volume of fresh peripheral blood provided the PBMCs. Researchers amplified the TCR beta CDR3 regions from RNA transcripts. The TCR CDR3 was amplified in a first-round RT-PCR using the HTBI primer set. TCRdb re-analysed the multiplex PCR reads in MiXCR, keeping a single row per CDR3 protein. Among some 620,000 distinct CDR3 sequences listed, around 15% were seen once. Trimming cost V 5 bases and J 1 base, with 9 bases left between them. Germline V CDR1 and CDR2: SGHAT, FQNNGV. This CDR3 comprises 14 residues. In its sample, this clonotype was seen many times. The antigen is undetermined. The J gene is TRBJ1-3, the V gene TRBV11-2; D ambiguous. This receptor was identified in a woman aged 25 to 39 with Graves' hyperthyroidism. The specimen was blood. The chain's CDR3 is CASSLGQSGNTIYF. The CDR3 DNA follows: TGTGCCAGCAGCCTCGGTCAATCTGGAAACACCATATATTTT.